This T cell receptor beta chain appears in the sequencing data of a study of shared clonotypes between healthy human individuals. This CDR3 is built from 16 residues. J lost 2 bases, V lost 3 bases, and 9 bases had no gene match. Germline loops: CDR1 MNHEY, CDR2 SMNVEV (reference sequence). Measured with immunoSEQ multiplex PCR; TCRdb has only the in-frame clones, and not every one. The data contain about 2.1 million clones, just under 95% of them seen just once; the ten biggest clones take up around 1.8%. The naive CD8 subset, CD45RO-negative cells positively selected for CCR7, excluded terminally differentiated effector memory CD45RA+ cells. In the case of this clone: The antigen is unknown.

The study, taken as a whole, reports: Owing to a small donor count, the genetic and exposure-history diversity represented was limited. It was expected that sequencing depth would affect clonotype sharing among donors.

This clonotype was sampled from a man between 18 and 35 years old in good health. Some clones in this sample may be carry-over from other donors' samples. Sample: naive CD8+ T cells from PBMCs. V is TRBV27 and J is TRBJ2-7; TRBD2 agrees at 8 bases. CDR3 amino acids: CASSLVGLVSPYEQYF. The CDR3 coding sequence is TGTGCCAGCAGTTTGGTGGGACTAGTTTCCCCCTACGAGCAGTACTTC.